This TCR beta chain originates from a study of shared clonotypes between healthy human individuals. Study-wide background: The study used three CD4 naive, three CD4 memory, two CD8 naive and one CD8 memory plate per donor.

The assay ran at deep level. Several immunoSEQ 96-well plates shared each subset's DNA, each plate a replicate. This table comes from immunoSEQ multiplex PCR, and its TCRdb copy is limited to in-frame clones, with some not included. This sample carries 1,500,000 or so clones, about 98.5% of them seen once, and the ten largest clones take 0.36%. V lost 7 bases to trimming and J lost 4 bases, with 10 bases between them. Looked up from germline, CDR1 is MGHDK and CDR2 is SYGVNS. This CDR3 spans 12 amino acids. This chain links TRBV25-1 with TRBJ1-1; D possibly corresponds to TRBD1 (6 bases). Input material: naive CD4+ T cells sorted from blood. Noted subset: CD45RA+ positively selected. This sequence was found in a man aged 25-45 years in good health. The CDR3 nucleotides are TGTGCCAGCAAAGGGGGGAGCACTGAAGCTTTCTTT. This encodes CASKGGSTEAFF.